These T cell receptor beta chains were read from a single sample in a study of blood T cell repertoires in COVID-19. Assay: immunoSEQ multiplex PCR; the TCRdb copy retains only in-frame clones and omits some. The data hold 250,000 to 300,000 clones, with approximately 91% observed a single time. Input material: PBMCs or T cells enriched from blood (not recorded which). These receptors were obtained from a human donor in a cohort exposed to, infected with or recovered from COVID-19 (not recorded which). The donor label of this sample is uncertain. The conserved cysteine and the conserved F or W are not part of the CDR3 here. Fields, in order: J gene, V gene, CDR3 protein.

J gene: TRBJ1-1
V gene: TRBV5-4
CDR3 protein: ASSQTQGANTEAF

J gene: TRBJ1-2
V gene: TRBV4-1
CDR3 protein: ASSQDRASYT

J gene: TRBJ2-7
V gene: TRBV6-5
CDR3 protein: ASSYRLALGEQY

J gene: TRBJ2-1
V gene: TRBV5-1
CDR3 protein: ASSLVGQGAHNEQF

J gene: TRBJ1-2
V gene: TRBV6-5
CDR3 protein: ASSSAGRGHGYT

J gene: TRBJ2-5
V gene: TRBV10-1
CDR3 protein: ASSEGTGQETQY

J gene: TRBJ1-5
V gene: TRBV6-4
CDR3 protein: ASRVGQGVQPQH

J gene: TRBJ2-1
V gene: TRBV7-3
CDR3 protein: ASSPLGLAGSGNEQF

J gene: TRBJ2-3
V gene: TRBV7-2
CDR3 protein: ASRATSGLADTQY

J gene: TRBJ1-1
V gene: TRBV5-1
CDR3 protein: ASSPDRGDFWTEAF

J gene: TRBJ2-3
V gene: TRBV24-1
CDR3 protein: ATRDDRSTDTQY

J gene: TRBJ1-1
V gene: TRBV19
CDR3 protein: ASSSPGLSAEAF

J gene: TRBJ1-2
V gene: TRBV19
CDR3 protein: ASIPERDRGGYT

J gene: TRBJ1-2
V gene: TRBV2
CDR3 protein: AREGLRGYT

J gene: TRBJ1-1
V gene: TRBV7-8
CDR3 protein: ASAFRQGDGEAF

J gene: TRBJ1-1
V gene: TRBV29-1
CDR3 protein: SVVSLGPNTEAF

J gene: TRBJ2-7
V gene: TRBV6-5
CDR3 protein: ASSPGQGRYEQY